Listed below are T cell receptor beta chains from one sample, sequenced in a study of OX40 agonist ivuxolimab in advanced cancers. TCRdb's copy holds only in-frame clones and misses some; the assay was immunoSEQ multiplex PCR. The profile shows roughly 40,000 clones, nearly 90% of them singletons. The sample was CD4+ or CD8+ T cells sorted from blood, taken in a trial of the OX40 agonist ivuxolimab. The receptors originated from an adult with an advanced solid tumor such as melanoma, head and neck, liver or kidney cancer. Both conserved end residues are part of each CDR3. A D gene is named only where the DNA matches it firmly. Rows give clone size only sometimes, using once, few, many, or a class for an expanded clone.

J: TRBJ1-5; size: -; V: TRBV5-8; D: TRBD1; DNA: TGTGCCAGCAGAGGACAGGGAAGTCAGCCCCAGCATTTT; CDR3: CASRGQGSQPQHF
J: TRBJ2-7; size: -; V: TRBV30; D: -; DNA: TGTGCCTGGAGTGCTCAGGGGTGGCGCGAGCAGTACTTC; CDR3: CAWSAQGWREQYF
J: TRBJ1-1; size: -; V: TRBV28; D: -; DNA: TGTGCCAGCAGGCCGGACAGTTCGAACACTGAAGCTTTCTTT; CDR3: CASRPDSSNTEAFF
J: TRBJ2-1; size: -; V: TRBV11-1; D: TRBD2; DNA: TGTGCCAGCACCCTACGCCCCGCTCTAGCGGTCCCCTACAATGAGCAGTTCTTC; CDR3: CASTLRPALAVPYNEQFF
J: TRBJ2-3; size: -; V: TRBV5-2; D: -; DNA: TGTGCCAGCAGCCATCCGGGACTCCTTTCCACAGATACGCAGTATTTT; CDR3: CASSHPGLLSTDTQYF
J: TRBJ2-7; size: -; V: TRBV30; D: -; DNA: TGTGCCTGGAGCTCGGGACTCGCAAACTCCTACGAGCAGTACTTC; CDR3: CAWSSGLANSYEQYF
J: TRBJ2-7; size: -; V: TRBV11-2; D: -; DNA: TGTGCCAGCAGCTTATTTCCGGCGGCAGGGGAGGCCTACGAGCAGTACTTC; CDR3: CASSLFPAAGEAYEQYF
J: TRBJ2-7; size: -; V: TRBV5-1; D: TRBD2; DNA: TGCGCCAGCAGCTTGCAGGGTTGGGGACTAGCGGGATTCGAGCAGTACTTC; CDR3: CASSLQGWGLAGFEQYF
J: TRBJ1-3; size: -; V: TRBV10-3; D: TRBD1; DNA: TGTGCCATCAGGAACCGGGACAGGAGCTCTGGAAACACCATATATTTT; CDR3: CAIRNRDRSSGNTIYF
J: TRBJ2-7; size: -; V: TRBV19; D: -; DNA: TGTGCCAGTAGTCCTCCGGGACGAAACTACGAGCAGTACTTC; CDR3: CASSPPGRNYEQYF
J: TRBJ2-3; size: -; V: TRBV4-2; D: TRBD2; DNA: TGTGCCAGCAGCCAAGAGCGGGAGGGCCCAGATACGCAGTATTTT; CDR3: CASSQEREGPDTQYF
J: TRBJ1-4; size: -; V: TRBV18; D: TRBD1; DNA: TGTGCCAGCTCACCAAGTGCGGCAGGGGGTACAGGTTTTGAAAAACTGTTTTTT; CDR3: CASSPSAAGGTGFEKLFF
J: TRBJ2-5; size: -; V: TRBV28; D: TRBD2; DNA: TGTGCCAGCAGTCCGACACCGGGACTAGCGCCCTTCGGGGCCCAGTACTTC; CDR3: CASSPTPGLAPFGAQYF
J: TRBJ2-3; size: -; V: TRBV6-6; D: -; DNA: TGTGCCAGCAAGAGTGTCCAGGGTGTGAGGACAGATACGCAGTATTTT; CDR3: CASKSVQGVRTDTQYF
J: TRBJ2-2; size: -; V: TRBV5-1; D: -; DNA: TGCGCCAGCAGCTTGTCGGCTGTAAACACCGGGGAGCTGTTTTTT; CDR3: CASSLSAVNTGELFF
J: TRBJ1-3; size: -; V: TRBV2; D: -; DNA: TGTGCCACAGGGGAAAACAGGTTCACCGGAAACACCATATATTTT; CDR3: CATGENRFTGNTIYF
J: TRBJ1-6; size: -; V: TRBV5-1; D: TRBD1; DNA: TGCGCCAGCAGCTCTCCCGGGACAGGGGCTTCACCCCTCCACTTT; CDR3: CASSSPGTGASPLHF
J: TRBJ2-2; size: -; V: TRBV15; D: -; DNA: TGTGCCACCAGCAGTAGTAGGGGCCCGGGGACCGGGGAGCTGTTTTTT; CDR3: CATSSSRGPGTGELFF
J: TRBJ2-4; size: -; V: TRBV7-8; D: TRBD1; DNA: TGTGCCAGCAGCCCGTGGACAGGGAAGAGAAAGGACATTCAGTACTTC; CDR3: CASSPWTGKRKDIQYF
J: TRBJ2-7; size: -; V: TRBV2; D: -; DNA: TGTGCCAGCAGAGGGGCAGGGAGCTCCTACGAGCAGTACTTC; CDR3: CASRGAGSSYEQYF
J: TRBJ2-2; size: -; V: TRBV5-1; D: -; DNA: TGCGCCAGCAGCTCCCAGTTTAACGCGAACACCGGGGAGCTGTTTTTT; CDR3: CASSSQFNANTGELFF
J: TRBJ2-7; size: -; V: TRBV19; D: -; DNA: TGTGCCAGCTCTGCAGGAGTTTGGCCGTACTTC; CDR3: CASSAGVWPYF
J: TRBJ1-5; size: -; V: TRBV15; D: -; DNA: TGTGCCACCAGCACCTACGGGACCGACCTGGGCGGTCAGCCCCAGCATTTT; CDR3: CATSTYGTDLGGQPQHF
J: TRBJ1-6; size: -; V: TRBV7-9; D: -; DNA: TGTGCCAGCAGCTTACCGGGTGCCTTCGATTCACCCCTCCACTTT; CDR3: CASSLPGAFDSPLHF
J: TRBJ1-5; size: -; V: TRBV18; D: TRBD1; DNA: TGTGCCAGCTCACCTTTGGGACAGTTGAATCAGCCCCAGCATTTT; CDR3: CASSPLGQLNQPQHF
J: TRBJ2-7; size: -; V: TRBV19; D: -; DNA: TGTGCCAGTAGTAAAGGCGGCAGTTACGAGCAGTACTTC; CDR3: CASSKGGSYEQYF
J: TRBJ2-7; size: -; V: TRBV9; D: -; DNA: TGTGCCAGCAGCGTACGGGACGCGATCTCCTACGAGCAGTACTTC; CDR3: CASSVRDAISYEQYF
J: TRBJ2-4; size: -; V: TRBV2; D: -; DNA: TGTGCCAGCAGTGTAGGTGCAGCTCAGTACTTC; CDR3: CASSVGAAQYF
J: TRBJ1-1; size: few; V: TRBV14; D: -; DNA: TGTGCCAGCAGCCGGGATCTTGGACTGAACACTGAAGCTTTCTTT; CDR3: CASSRDLGLNTEAFF
J: TRBJ1-4; size: -; V: TRBV19; D: TRBD1; DNA: TGTGCCAGTAGTATTAGGACAGGGCTTGAAAAACTGTTTTTT; CDR3: CASSIRTGLEKLFF
J: TRBJ2-7; size: -; V: TRBV25-1; D: -; DNA: TGTGCCAGCAGTGAATATGGGACACGCATCTACGAGCAGTACTTC; CDR3: CASSEYGTRIYEQYF
J: TRBJ2-3; size: once; V: TRBV6-4; D: TRBD2; DNA: TGTGCCAGCAGAGCGGGAGGGAGCACAGATACGCAGTATTTT; CDR3: CASRAGGSTDTQYF
J: TRBJ1-5; size: -; V: TRBV28; D: TRBD1; DNA: TGTGCCAGCAGTTCCCCGGACAGGGAAGATCAGCCCCAGCATTTT; CDR3: CASSSPDREDQPQHF
J: TRBJ2-7; size: -; V: TRBV14; D: TRBD2; DNA: TGTGCCAGCAGCCAAGATGAGGGACTAGCGGGAGTTTTTGGGAAACCGGACGAGCAGTACTTC; CDR3: CASSQDEGLAGVFGKPDEQYF
J: TRBJ1-5; size: once; V: TRBV5-3; D: -; DNA: TGTGCCAGCAGCTATTACAGCAATCAGCCCCAGCATTTT; CDR3: CASSYYSNQPQHF
J: TRBJ2-1; size: -; V: TRBV18; D: TRBD1; DNA: TGTGCCAGCTCACGGGGGACAGGGAATGAGCAGTTCTTC; CDR3: CASSRGTGNEQFF
J: TRBJ1-1; size: -; V: TRBV6-6; D: -; DNA: TGTGCCAGCAGGAGGGGCACTGAAGCTTTCTTT; CDR3: CASRRGTEAFF
J: TRBJ2-7; size: -; V: TRBV7-2; D: -; DNA: TGTGCCAGCAGCGGGGGACAAATAAACTACGAGCAGTACTTC; CDR3: CASSGGQINYEQYF
J: TRBJ2-7; size: -; V: TRBV11-2; D: -; DNA: TGTGCCAGCACCTCCCGCTCCTACGAGCAGTACTTC; CDR3: CASTSRSYEQYF
J: TRBJ2-7; size: -; V: TRBV28; D: TRBD1; DNA: TGTGCCAGCACCCTACAGGGGGGATCCTACGAGCAGTACTTC; CDR3: CASTLQGGSYEQYF
J: TRBJ1-4; size: -; V: TRBV6-1; D: -; DNA: TGTGCCAGCAGTGATCCCTGGCAGGGCACTAATGAAAAACTGTTTTTT; CDR3: CASSDPWQGTNEKLFF
J: TRBJ2-1; size: -; V: TRBV7-9; D: TRBD2; DNA: TGTGCCAGCAGCATCGGGACTAGCGGTGACAATGAGCAGTTCTTC; CDR3: CASSIGTSGDNEQFF
J: TRBJ1-5; size: -; V: TRBV27; D: -; DNA: TGTGCCAGCAGCCGATCCAGTGAACAAGGAAGGATAGGCAATCAGCCCCAGCATTTT; CDR3: CASSRSSEQGRIGNQPQHF
J: TRBJ2-7; size: -; V: TRBV29-1; D: TRBD1; DNA: TGCAGCGTTGGGGTGACAGGGGGTTATACCTACGAGCAGTACTTC; CDR3: CSVGVTGGYTYEQYF
J: TRBJ1-1; size: few; V: TRBV18; D: -; DNA: TGTGCCAGCTCACACAACCAGGCTGGGACTGAAGCTTTCTTT; CDR3: CASSHNQAGTEAFF
J: TRBJ2-1; size: -; V: TRBV18; D: -; DNA: TGTGCCAGCTCACCACTTGTCCTGGACTTCAACTACAATGAGCAGTTCTTC; CDR3: CASSPLVLDFNYNEQFF
J: TRBJ2-1; size: -; V: TRBV7-3; D: -; DNA: TGTGCCAGCAGCTTATGGGCAGGGCCCTACAATGAGCAGTTCTTC; CDR3: CASSLWAGPYNEQFF
J: TRBJ1-1; size: -; V: TRBV9; D: -; DNA: TGTGCCAGCAGCGTAGGCGCTGTGAACACTGAAGCTTTCTTT; CDR3: CASSVGAVNTEAFF
J: TRBJ1-5; size: once; V: TRBV28; D: -; DNA: TGTGCCAGCAGATTAGACAGGAATCAGCCCCAGCATTTT; CDR3: CASRLDRNQPQHF
J: TRBJ1-1; size: -; V: TRBV5-1; D: -; DNA: TGCGCCAGCAGCCCCGAACGGGGAACTGAAGCTTTCTTT; CDR3: CASSPERGTEAFF
J: TRBJ2-5; size: -; V: TRBV28; D: -; DNA: TGTGCCAGCAGTAACAGACAGACCCAGTACTTC; CDR3: CASSNRQTQYF
J: TRBJ2-7; size: -; V: TRBV28; D: TRBD2; DNA: TGTGCCAGCGGGGGGGGACTAGCGGGGAGTGAGCAGTACTTC; CDR3: CASGGGLAGSEQYF
J: TRBJ2-5; size: -; V: TRBV18; D: -; DNA: TGTGCCAGCTCACCACGGCAGCAAGAGACCCAGTACTTC; CDR3: CASSPRQQETQYF
J: TRBJ2-5; size: -; V: TRBV5-8; D: -; DNA: TGTGCCAACTTCCAGGGACGTAGGAAAGAGACCCAGTACTTC; CDR3: CANFQGRRKETQYF
J: TRBJ1-3; size: -; V: TRBV30; D: TRBD1; DNA: TGTGCCTGGAGCTCAGACCAGGGGGAGAGCTCTGGAAACACCATATATTTT; CDR3: CAWSSDQGESSGNTIYF